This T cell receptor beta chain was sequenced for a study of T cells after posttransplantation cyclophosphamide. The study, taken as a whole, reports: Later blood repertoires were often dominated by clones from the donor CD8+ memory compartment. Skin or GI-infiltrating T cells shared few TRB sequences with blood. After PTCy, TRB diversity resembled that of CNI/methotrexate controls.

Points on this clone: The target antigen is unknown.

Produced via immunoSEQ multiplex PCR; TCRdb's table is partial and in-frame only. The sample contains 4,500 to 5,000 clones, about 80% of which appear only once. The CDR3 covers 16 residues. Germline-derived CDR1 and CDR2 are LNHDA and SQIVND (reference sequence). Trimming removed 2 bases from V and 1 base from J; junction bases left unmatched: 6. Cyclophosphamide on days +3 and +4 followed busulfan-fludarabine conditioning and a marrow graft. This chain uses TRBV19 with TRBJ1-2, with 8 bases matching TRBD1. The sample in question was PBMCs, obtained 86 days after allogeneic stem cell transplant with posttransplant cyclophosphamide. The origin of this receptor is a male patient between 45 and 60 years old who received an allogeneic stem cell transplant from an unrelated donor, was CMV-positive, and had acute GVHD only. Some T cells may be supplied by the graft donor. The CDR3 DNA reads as TGTGCCAGTAGTATACAGGGACAGGCACATAACTATGGCTACACCTTC. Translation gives CASSIQGQAHNYGYTF.